Shown below are 18 T cell receptor beta chains from a single sample sequenced in a study of PD-1 blockade in mismatch repair-deficient tumors. Some clones are missing from TCRdb's copy, which holds only in-frame ones; the method was immunoSEQ multiplex PCR. The table records 100,000 to 150,000 clones, around 86% of them present only once. The sequenced sample was peripheral blood, obtained 44 weeks after starting pembrolizumab. These receptors were obtained from an adult with mismatch repair-deficient cancer.

The V and J genes are TRBV27 and TRBJ1-5, with a possible D match to TRBD1 (5 bases). The CDR3 is made up of 15 amino acids. The germline V and J ends were trimmed by 2 bases and 3 bases, with 11 bases remaining between them. Germline V gives CDR1 MNHEY, CDR2 SMNVEV (reference sequence). The CDR3: CASSLEGMVNQPQHF. CDR3 nucleotides: TGTGCCAGCAGTTTAGAGGGGATGGTCAATCAGCCCCAGCATTTT.

This clone occurred once. The chain combines TRBV15 with TRBJ1-1; the D is unclear. CDR3 length: 15 amino acids. Trimming left V 5 bases short and J 0 bases short, with 13 bases between. Germline lookup yields CDR1 LNHNV and CDR2 YYDKDF (reference sequence). CDR3 residues: CATSGGTEMNTEAFF. The CDR3, as DNA: TGTGCCACCAGCGGAGGTACAGAGATGAACACTGAAGCTTTCTTT.

This clone was found once. The chain carries TRBV10-3 and TRBJ1-2; 7 bases align to TRBD1. Trimming took 4 bases from V and 4 from J; bases not matched to a gene: 6. The CDR3 runs to 14 residues. Germline V gives CDR1 ENHRY, CDR2 SYGVKD. The CDR3 nucleotides are TGTGCCATCAGTGCAACAGGGGAGTCCTATGGCTACACCTTC. This translates into CAISATGESYGYTF.

This chain uses TRBV7-9 with TRBJ1-1; D gene uncertain. The germline CDR1 and CDR2 sequences are SEHNR and FQNEAQ (reference sequence). V lost 4 bases to trimming and J lost 5 bases, with 26 bases between them. The CDR3 runs 18 residues. CDR3 DNA: TGTGCCAGCAGCTCCTCGGATGTGGGGTTATCCCTTAGGACTGAAGCTTTCTTT. It yields the protein CASSSSDVGLSLRTEAFF. Filled out from reference TRBV7-9 and TRBJ1-1, the complete variable domain reads DTGVSQNPRHKITKRGQNVTFRCDPISEHNRLYWYRQTLGQGPEFLTYFQNEAQLEKSRLLSDRFSAERPKGSFSTLEIQRTEQGDSAMYLCASSSSDVGLSLRTEAFFGQGTRLTVV.

This clone was detected once. The V call is TRBV7-6, the J call TRBJ1-4; D is unresolved. V was clipped by 5 bases and J by 8 bases, with 15 bases between them. Germline CDR1 reads SGHVS; CDR2 reads FNYEAQ. The CDR3 has 14 amino acids. This CDR3 reads CASSPQGLGEKLFF. The CDR3 DNA sequence: TGTGCCAGCAGCCCCCAAGGCCTTGGAGAAAAACTGTTTTTT. The whole variable domain, remainder taken from reference TRBV7-6 and TRBJ1-4, is GAGVSQSPRYKVTKRGQDVALRCDPISGHVSLYWYRQALGQGPEFLTYFNYEAQQDKSGLPNDRFSAERPEGSISTLTIQRTEQRDSAMYRCASSPQGLGEKLFFGSGTQLSVL.

The chain recombines TRBV4-3 with TRBJ1-2; the match to TRBD1 covers 8 bases. Losses at the gene ends were 0 bases for V and 6 bases for J; bases not matched to a gene: 6. Per the germline V gene, CDR1 is LGHNA and CDR2 is YSLEER. The length of the CDR3 is 15 residues. The CDR3 DNA is TGCGCCAGCAGCCAAGATAACTGGACAGGGAATGGCTACACCTTC. Translated, it gives CASSQDNWTGNGYTF.

This chain connects TRBV4-1 to TRBJ2-7; D uncertain. This CDR3 has 14 amino acids. Germline assignment: CDR1 MGHRA and CDR2 YSYEKL. Trimming pared 1 base from V and 2 bases from J, leaving 9 bases between. The CDR3 loop is CASSQGGRPYEQYF. The CDR3, as DNA: TGCGCCAGCAGCCAAGGGGGTCGCCCCTACGAGCAGTACTTC.

V is TRBV30 and J is TRBJ1-2; D gene uncertain. The CDR3 consists of 15 residues. V lost 0 bases, J lost 7 bases, and 18 bases lay in between. CDR1 is GTSNPN and CDR2 is SVGIG in the germline V gene (reference sequence). CDR3 region: CAWSVNSGYGSGYTF. In DNA form, the CDR3 reads TGTGCCTGGAGTGTAAATTCCGGCTATGGTTCTGGCTACACCTTC. Full variable domain (rest looked up from reference TRBV30 and TRBJ1-2): SQTIHQWPATLVQPVGSPLSLECTVEGTSNPNLYWYRQAAGRGLQLLFYSVGIGQISSEVPQNLSASRPQDRQFILSSKKLLLSDSGFYLCAWSVNSGYGSGYTFGSGTRLTVV.

The gene calls are TRBV9 and TRBJ2-3, with D tentatively TRBD2 (6 bases). Germline assignment: CDR1 SGDLS and CDR2 YYNGEE. The CDR3 is 15 amino acids. V lost 2 bases, J lost 0 bases, and 10 bases lay in between. The CDR3 nucleotides are TGTGCCAGCAGCGTGTCGGGGACTAGCACAGATACGCAGTATTTT. It translates to CASSVSGTSTDTQYF. Filled out from reference TRBV9 and TRBJ2-3, the complete variable domain reads DSGVTQTPKHLITATGQRVTLRCSPRSGDLSVYWYQQSLDQGLQFLIQYYNGEERAKGNILERFSAQQFPDLHSELNLSSLELGDSALYFCASSVSGTSTDTQYFGPGTRLTVL.

The chain employs TRBV7-9 and TRBJ2-2, with 8 bases lining up with TRBD2. Trimming removed 0 bases from V and 3 bases from J; junction bases left unmatched: 6. Per germline, CDR1 SEHNR and CDR2 FQNEAQ (reference sequence). The CDR3 sequence is 17 residues long. The CDR3 bases are TGTGCCAGCAGCTTAGCCGGGACTAGGGAAGACACCGGGGAGCTGTTTTTT. Protein sequence: CASSLAGTREDTGELFF.

The genes are TRBV29-1 and TRBJ2-7; 9 bases line up with TRBD1. This CDR3 contains 13 residues. Unmatched junction bases numbered 5, after V lost 5 bases and J lost 3 bases. In germline, CDR1 is SQVTM, CDR2 ANQGSEA. The CDR3 here is CSVTGTGHYEQYF. CDR3 bases: TGCAGCGTTACCGGGACAGGGCACTACGAGCAGTACTTC.

The chain uses TRBV7-2 and TRBJ2-3; D unresolved. CDR1 SGHTA and CDR2 FQGNSA come from the germline V gene. This CDR3 contains 12 residues. The V gene lost 0 bases and the J gene lost 6 bases, with 4 bases spanning the gap. The CDR3 DNA follows: TGTGCCAGCAGCTTAGCCGCGGATACGCAGTATTTT. Translation: CASSLAADTQYF.

V is TRBV29-1 and J is TRBJ2-3, with D perhaps matching TRBD1 (5 bases). CDR1 and CDR2 (germline): SQVTM, ANQGSEA. There are 15 residues in the CDR3. With 3 bases removed from V and 4 bases from J, the gap between germline ends came to 17 bases. The CDR3 DNA follows: TGCAGCGTTGACGGATCCAATCTAGGGGCAGATACGCAGTATTTT. Translation: CSVDGSNLGADTQYF.

The genes are TRBV12-5 and TRBJ1-4; D gene ambiguous. Trimming took off 3 bases at V and 0 bases at J, with 8 bases between the two ends. Germline V gives CDR1 LGHNT, CDR2 FRNRAP. The CDR3 loop spans 15 amino acids. CDR3 region: CASGFRSTTNEKLFF. The DNA of the CDR3 is TGTGCTAGTGGTTTCCGGAGCACAACTAATGAAAAACTGTTTTTT.

This clone was detected only once. This chain joins TRBV7-9 and TRBJ2-5; 10 bases are shared with TRBD2. Germline CDR1 is SEHNR and CDR2 is FQNEAQ (reference sequence). Trimming cost V 5 bases and J 4 bases; bases outside gene matches: 4. There are 14 residues in the CDR3. The CDR3 sequence is CASSALAGLETQYF. In DNA form, the CDR3 reads TGTGCCAGCAGCGCACTAGCGGGGCTAGAGACCCAGTACTTC.

The chain has TRBV5-1 and TRBJ2-7; 8 bases align to TRBD1. V dropped 3 bases and J dropped 2; count of bases not matched to a gene: 10. The CDR3 contains 16 residues. Germline V CDR1 and CDR2: SGHRS, YFSETQ. The CDR3 sequence is CASSSNLGQGAYEQYF. The CDR3 nucleotides read TGCGCCAGCAGCTCAAATCTAGGACAGGGAGCCTACGAGCAGTACTTC. Full variable domain (remainder filled in from reference TRBV5-1 and TRBJ2-7): KAGVTQTPRYLIKTRGQQVTLSCSPISGHRSVSWYQQTPGQGLQFLFEYFSETQRNKGNFPGRFSGRQFSNSRSEMNVSTLELGDSALYLCASSSNLGQGAYEQYFGPGTRLTVT.

This clone was counted a single time. The chain combines TRBV30 with TRBJ2-1; D gene uncertain. Looked up from germline, CDR1 is GTSNPN and CDR2 is SVGIG (reference sequence). The CDR3 totals 11 residues. V was shortened by 3 bases and J by 9 bases, with 9 bases between the two germline ends. Here the CDR3 DNA reads TGTGCCTGGAGCCTGGCTGCTGAGCAGTTCTTC. Its protein is CAWSLAAEQFF.

This chain joins TRBV9 and TRBJ2-1; 8 bases map to TRBD1. The CDR3 has 15 amino acids. V trimming: 0 bases; J trimming: 6 bases; junction bases outside the gene matches: 5. The germline V gene encodes CDR1 SGDLS and CDR2 YYNGEE. The CDR3 bases are TGTGCCAGCAGCGTAGGGCAGGGGGCGGGCAATGAGCAGTTCTTC. Protein sequence: CASSVGQGAGNEQFF.